This TCR beta chain was observed in a study of human T cells and chemical hapten exposure. Across the study: Patches that contained 0.01% DPC were applied to the upper back and read at 6 days. Per-sample TCR yields varied mainly from small pooled library volume differences.

Regarding time point: patch test 1, 2 weeks after DPC sensitization. Treatment reported: therapeutic diphenylcyclopropenone sensitization with weekly scalp DPC. Findings and caveats of the study: Expanded TCRs grouped into significantly more large CDR3 similarity clusters than controls produced.

Germline-derived CDR1 and CDR2 are SGHDT and YYEEEE. The CDR3 is made up of 14 amino acids. The V gene end was trimmed by 4 bases and the J gene end by 8 bases; junction bases not matched to a gene: 6. The library put unique molecular identifiers onto individual cDNA molecules. TCRdb analysed the RACE reads with MiXCR anew, one entry per CDR3 protein. The sample shows 380,000 or so distinct CDR3 sequences, approximately 5.1% of them seen only once. This clonotype was recorded many times. The antigen is undetermined. The V and J genes are TRBV5-6 and TRBJ2-1; 10 bases fit TRBD2. Sample: whole blood, taken in connection with sensitization to the hapten diphenylcyclopropenone (DPC). This clonotype was sampled from a woman in her fifties or sixties with alopecia areata. Some clones in this sample may be carry-over from other donors' samples. CDR3 in DNA: TGTGCCAGCAGCAGGGGGACTAGCGAGGATGAGCAGTTCTTC. Its protein product is CASSRGTSEDEQFF.